The clone carrying this T cell receptor (beta chain) was seen ten or more times. This sample is part of a study of blood T cell repertoires in COVID-19. Study as a whole: PBMCs, B-cell-depleted T cells, or T cells were the source of the cDNA or gDNA that made up the material.

CDR1 and CDR2 from the germline V gene are SEHNR and FQNEAQ (reference sequence). Trimming left V 1 base short and J 11 bases short, with 17 bases between. This CDR3 spans 15 amino acids. Produced via immunoSEQ multiplex PCR; TCRdb's table is partial and in-frame only. The profile shows about 260,000 clones, 80% to 90% of them singletons. Study members were between 18 and 89 years old and lived in 20 to 25 US regions. Cohort placement rested on clinical history that participants reported themselves. The rearrangement uses TRBV7-9 and TRBJ1-4, with D perhaps matching TRBD1 (6 bases). The specimen sequenced was PBMCs or T cells enriched from blood (not recorded which). The origin of this receptor is a man aged 25-45 years with acute COVID-19. The CDR3 loop is CASSLEMGARAKLFF. The DNA of the CDR3 is TGTGCCAGCAGCTTAGAGATGGGGGCCAGGGCCAAACTGTTTTTT.